This T cell receptor beta chain was identified during a study of CD8+CD57+ T cells in acquired aplastic anemia. Study-wide results and limits: Both patients and controls carried the same twenty-nine CD8+ CDR3 sequences.

Trimming cost V 8 bases and J 1 base, with 10 bases left between them. The CDR3 covers 13 residues. Concerning this clonotype: No antigen is known for it.

The template used for profiling TCR beta VDJ and CDR3 was genomic DNA. TCRdb called the reads again in MiXCR, with one record for every CDR3 protein. The data hold about 270,000 distinct CDR3 sequences, with approximately 82% observed a single time. The sequenced patients had an expansion of CD8+CD57+ cells seen by flow cytometry. Blood was sampled before the patients had received any therapy. The V call is TRBV12-3 or TRBV12-4, the J call TRBJ2-3; tentatively, D is TRBD2 (5 bases). Sequencing used sorted CD4+, CD8+, or CD8+CD57+ T cells (not recorded which) from PBMCs. The source is a human donor with aplastic anemia. Written as DNA, the CDR3 is TGTGCCAGCGCCCACGGGGGCACAGATACGCAGTATTTT. Its protein product is CASAHGGTDTQYF.